A selection of T cell receptor beta chains follows, all from one sample in a study of T cell responses to AZD1222 COVID-19 vaccine. Only in-frame clones appear in the TCRdb table, and some are missing; sequencing was by immunoSEQ multiplex PCR. This sample has about 140,000 clones, with more than 70% found just once. The sequences come from peripheral blood, collected on day 0 of AZD1222 vaccination. Receptors were obtained from an adult in good health. Each CDR3 is given with its conserved first and last residue. D genes are given only for firm matches. Only some rows state a clone size, as once, few, many or a class for expanded clones.

14	TRBJ2-1	TRBD2	TRBV27	.	TGTGCCAGCAGTTTAGGGCTAGCGGGACTTGAGCAGTTCTTC	CASSLGLAGLEQFF
15	TRBJ2-7	.	TRBV9	.	TGTGCCAGCAGCGTAGAGGTTAGCGGCATTTACGAGCAGTACTTC	CASSVEVSGIYEQYF
12	TRBJ1-2	.	TRBV5-1	.	TGCGCCAGCAGCCAGGACCTGAATGGCTACACCTTC	CASSQDLNGYTF
17	TRBJ1-3	.	TRBV9	.	TGTGCCAGCAGCGTAGTGCCGGTTAGATCTAGTGGAAACACCATATATTTT	CASSVVPVRSSGNTIYF
17	TRBJ2-3	.	TRBV19	.	TGTGCCAGTAGTATAGGGGGGTTGCTCTCCAGGGGAGAGGCGCAGTATTTT	CASSIGGLLSRGEAQYF
15	TRBJ1-5	TRBD1	TRBV28	.	TGTGCCAGCAGTTCAGGGGGGGGTAGCAATCAGCCCCAGCATTTT	CASSSGGGSNQPQHF
13	TRBJ2-7	.	TRBV11-2	once	TGTGCCAGCAGCTTAGCTTATACCTACGAGCAGTACTTC	CASSLAYTYEQYF
13	TRBJ2-2	.	TRBV30	.	TGTGCCTGGAGTGCCCCGGGAACCGGGGAGCTGTTTTTT	CAWSAPGTGELFF
17	TRBJ2-7	TRBD1	TRBV5-4	once	TGTGCCAGCAGCTTGGCCGCAGGGGGCAGTGGCTCCTACGAGCAGTACTTC	CASSLAAGGSGSYEQYF
14	TRBJ2-3	.	TRBV10-3	.	TGTGCCATCAGTGGCGACAGGTTCCTAGATACGCAGTATTTT	CAISGDRFLDTQYF
11	TRBJ2-1	.	TRBV11-2	few	TGTGCCAGCAGCTTAGTTGGGACGCGGTTCTTC	CASSLVGTRFF
15	TRBJ2-3	TRBD2	TRBV6-5	.	TGTGCCAGCAGAGCGGGAGGGCCTGTCACAGATACGCAGTATTTT	CASRAGGPVTDTQYF
15	TRBJ1-1	TRBD1	TRBV6-5	.	TGTGCCAGCACCGCCCTGGGACAGGTGAACACTGAAGCTTTCTTT	CASTALGQVNTEAFF
15	TRBJ1-2	.	TRBV5-1	.	TGCGCCAGCAGTTTAGGTGGGGGAGCATCCTATGGCTACACCTTC	CASSLGGGASYGYTF
14	TRBJ1-2	TRBD1	TRBV10-3	.	TGTGCCATCAGTGAGTCAGGGGGCGTAGGAGGCTACACCTTC	CAISESGGVGGYTF
15	TRBJ2-3	.	TRBV28	.	TGTGCCAGCAGTTTAGACCAGGTTAGCACAGATACGCAGTATTTT	CASSLDQVSTDTQYF
13	TRBJ2-7	.	TRBV7-8	.	TGTGCCAGCAGCTCCGGGCCCTCCTACGAGCAGTACTTC	CASSSGPSYEQYF
16	TRBJ1-2	.	TRBV21-1	.	TGTGCCAGCAGCCAAAGGGGTGAAAACCGGGACTATGGCTACACCTTC	CASSQRGENRDYGYTF
16	TRBJ2-7	TRBD1	TRBV6-2/TRBV6-3	.	TGTGCCAGCAGTACCCATTCGGACAGGGGTTCCTACGAGCAGTACTTC	CASSTHSDRGSYEQYF
13	TRBJ2-1	.	TRBV12-3/TRBV12-4	.	TGTGCCAGCAGTTCCTCGTACTCCGGTGAGCAGTTCTTC	CASSSSYSGEQFF
14	TRBJ2-5	.	TRBV11-2	.	TGTGCCAGCAGTCCAACCCGCCAAGCGGAGACCCAGTACTTC	CASSPTRQAETQYF
14	TRBJ1-1	TRBD1	TRBV13	.	TGTGCCAGCAGCCCCAGGACAGGGAACACTGAAGCTTTCTTT	CASSPRTGNTEAFF
15	TRBJ2-7	.	TRBV6-5	.	TGTGCCAGCAGCCTCTATAGTGGGGGCGCCTACGAGCAGTACTTC	CASSLYSGGAYEQYF
13	TRBJ1-2	.	TRBV5-6	.	TGTGCCAGCAGCTTGTTCGGGACGCATGGCTACACCTTC	CASSLFGTHGYTF
13	TRBJ1-6	TRBD1	TRBV7-2	.	TGTGCCAGCAGCGACAGGGTATACTCACCCCTCCACTTT	CASSDRVYSPLHF
15	TRBJ2-5	TRBD2	TRBV7-3	.	TGTGCCAGCAGCCGAGGGCGGGGGGCCGAAGAGACCCAGTACTTC	CASSRGRGAEETQYF
14	TRBJ1-4	.	TRBV15	.	TGTGCCACCAGCAGAGACAGGGGCGGCGAAAAACTGTTTTTT	CATSRDRGGEKLFF
18	TRBJ2-3	TRBD2	TRBV7-6	.	TGTGCCAGCAGCCTAAGGGCGGGAGGGTTTTCACAAAGGGATACGCAGTATTTT	CASSLRAGGFSQRDTQYF
16	TRBJ2-7	.	TRBV7-2	.	TGTGCCAGCAGCTCCTTGCCGGGGCCAAGCTCCTACGAGCAGTACTTC	CASSSLPGPSSYEQYF
13	TRBJ2-5	.	TRBV7-9	.	TGTGCCAGCAGCTTACCCCTGGCAGAGACCCAGTACTTC	CASSLPLAETQYF
16	TRBJ2-2	TRBD2	TRBV19	.	TGTGCCAGTAGTTCCTTCGCGGGAGAACGGGCCGGGGAGCTGTTTTTT	CASSSFAGERAGELFF
17	TRBJ1-1	.	TRBV3-1/TRBV3-2	.	TGTGCCAGCAGCCAAGAGGGGAAGGGTCGGTTGGCCACTGAAGCTTTCTTT	CASSQEGKGRLATEAFF
15	TRBJ2-4	.	TRBV7-9	.	TGTGCCAGCAGCTTATGGGAGGTGGCCAAAAACATTCAGTACTTC	CASSLWEVAKNIQYF
14	TRBJ2-7	TRBD1	TRBV5-5	few	TGTGCCAGCAGCAAGACAGGGGGGTCCTTCGAGCAGTACTTC	CASSKTGGSFEQYF
18	TRBJ1-5	TRBD1	TRBV6-2/TRBV6-3	.	TGTGCCAGCAGTTTCGCAGGGGGCGGCATATATAGCAATCAGCCCCAGCATTTT	CASSFAGGGIYSNQPQHF
14	TRBJ1-5	.	TRBV4-2	few	TGTGCCAGCAGCCCCGGACAGTACTCCCAGCCCCAGCATTTT	CASSPGQYSQPQHF
19	TRBJ2-5	TRBD2	TRBV7-8	.	TGTGCCAGCAGCTTAGCGGGGGGGTCCACCGGGACTCGGAGAGAGACCCAGTACTTC	CASSLAGGSTGTRRETQYF
14	TRBJ2-3	.	TRBV6-2/TRBV6-3	.	TGTGCCAGCAGTTACTCGGACAGCGTAGATACGCAGTATTTT	CASSYSDSVDTQYF